These T cell receptor beta chains were read from a single sample in a study of beta chain features in type 1 diabetes. Profiling relied on immunoSEQ multiplex PCR, and the TCRdb table lists in-frame clones only, not all of them. The sample lists about 180,000 clones; around 13% were seen once. The source material was central memory CD4+ T cells from blood. These receptors came from a woman aged 18 to 35 in good health. The conserved cysteine and the conserved F or W are not part of the CDR3 here. The order of the fields is CDR3 protein, J gene, clone size, V gene. Clone size is stated in some rows and not others, as once, few, many or a class when expanded.

CDR3: ASSLGGGNQPQH; J: TRBJ1-5; size: .; V: TRBV7-2
CDR3: ASSTLAGGNTGELF; J: TRBJ2-2; size: .; V: TRBV7-8
CDR3: ASSFRGGGSNQPQH; J: TRBJ1-5; size: few; V: TRBV28
CDR3: ASSTGQLLSYEQY; J: TRBJ2-7; size: few; V: TRBV6-5
CDR3: ATSGLGTGADIQY; J: TRBJ2-4; size: .; V: TRBV15
CDR3: ARANRVRPHEQY; J: TRBJ2-7; size: .; V: TRBV28
CDR3: ASSPTGQNYGYT; J: TRBJ1-2; size: .; V: TRBV18
CDR3: ASSKSGAGANVLT; J: TRBJ2-6; size: .; V: TRBV9
CDR3: ASSSFGTGSAF; J: TRBJ1-1; size: few; V: TRBV7-9
CDR3: ASSPSRSYEQY; J: TRBJ2-7; size: .; V: TRBV18
CDR3: ASSQDPGQGRPQH; J: TRBJ1-5; size: .; V: TRBV4-2
CDR3: ASSPPLGGGDTQY; J: TRBJ2-3; size: few; V: TRBV4-1
CDR3: ASSLRQTTDTQY; J: TRBJ2-3; size: few; V: TRBV7-3
CDR3: ASSRDRASYEQY; J: TRBJ2-7; size: many; V: TRBV4-2
CDR3: ASSPTGDIQY; J: TRBJ2-4; size: .; V: TRBV7-2
CDR3: AWSAPTGREQY; J: TRBJ2-7; size: few; V: TRBV30
CDR3: ASSPGASGNTIY; J: TRBJ1-3; size: .; V: TRBV7-9
CDR3: SAHDRNEQY; J: TRBJ2-7; size: few; V: TRBV20-1
CDR3: AWTRQGNQPQH; J: TRBJ1-5; size: few; V: TRBV30
CDR3: ASSHRAYQPQH; J: TRBJ1-5; size: few; V: TRBV28
CDR3: ASSFYGTYTGETQY; J: TRBJ2-5; size: .; V: TRBV28
CDR3: SVEDLYGSLGGEQF; J: TRBJ2-1; size: few; V: TRBV29-1
CDR3: ASSAGVAGNTIY; J: TRBJ1-3; size: .; V: TRBV9
CDR3: ASSITDTTDTQY; J: TRBJ2-3; size: .; V: TRBV9
CDR3: ASSAGATNTGELF; J: TRBJ2-2; size: .; V: TRBV5-1
CDR3: ASSSTGTGSSYEQY; J: TRBJ2-7; size: few; V: TRBV18
CDR3: ASNREETQY; J: TRBJ2-5; size: few; V: TRBV25-1
CDR3: ASSVQGVTEAF; J: TRBJ1-1; size: few; V: TRBV19
CDR3: ASSPGQGINTYEQY; J: TRBJ2-7; size: few; V: TRBV11-1
CDR3: ASSGGANVLT; J: TRBJ2-6; size: .; V: TRBV5-4
CDR3: ASSFYRGDEQF; J: TRBJ2-1; size: few; V: TRBV7-2
CDR3: ASSTQEGYGYT; J: TRBJ1-2; size: few; V: TRBV11-2
CDR3: ASSDRYNEQF; J: TRBJ2-1; size: few; V: TRBV18
CDR3: ASSLKDRPSYEQY; J: TRBJ2-7; size: .; V: TRBV27
CDR3: ATKEGAVNEQY; J: TRBJ2-7; size: few; V: TRBV15
CDR3: ASSLQLAVGYT; J: TRBJ1-2; size: few; V: TRBV7-9
CDR3: ASSLVGTSGYNEQF; J: TRBJ2-1; size: .; V: TRBV7-9
CDR3: ASSWPGLAVNEQF; J: TRBJ2-1; size: few; V: TRBV28
CDR3: AISDSTGNGEKLF; J: TRBJ1-4; size: few; V: TRBV10-3
CDR3: AWAFGGANEKLF; J: TRBJ1-4; size: .; V: TRBV30
CDR3: ASSGTSGGEEQY; J: TRBJ2-7; size: .; V: TRBV5-1
CDR3: ASSSIGGDTQY; J: TRBJ2-3; size: few; V: TRBV6-5
CDR3: ASSLSQAGYT; J: TRBJ1-2; size: few; V: TRBV5-4
CDR3: ASRGQTNTGELF; J: TRBJ2-2; size: .; V: TRBV6-5
CDR3: ASSPSSGLQETQY; J: TRBJ2-5; size: few; V: TRBV7-3
CDR3: ASSAIGTFYNEQF; J: TRBJ2-1; size: .; V: TRBV5-1
CDR3: ASSQPSAGGSSYNEQF; J: TRBJ2-1; size: .; V: TRBV7-9
CDR3: ASSQTSSNYGYT; J: TRBJ1-2; size: .; V: TRBV7-9
CDR3: ASSRDRQLAEAF; J: TRBJ1-1; size: few; V: TRBV5-1
CDR3: ASSLETSGREQF; J: TRBJ2-1; size: .; V: TRBV11-3
CDR3: ASSLSGRETGELF; J: TRBJ2-2; size: few; V: TRBV27